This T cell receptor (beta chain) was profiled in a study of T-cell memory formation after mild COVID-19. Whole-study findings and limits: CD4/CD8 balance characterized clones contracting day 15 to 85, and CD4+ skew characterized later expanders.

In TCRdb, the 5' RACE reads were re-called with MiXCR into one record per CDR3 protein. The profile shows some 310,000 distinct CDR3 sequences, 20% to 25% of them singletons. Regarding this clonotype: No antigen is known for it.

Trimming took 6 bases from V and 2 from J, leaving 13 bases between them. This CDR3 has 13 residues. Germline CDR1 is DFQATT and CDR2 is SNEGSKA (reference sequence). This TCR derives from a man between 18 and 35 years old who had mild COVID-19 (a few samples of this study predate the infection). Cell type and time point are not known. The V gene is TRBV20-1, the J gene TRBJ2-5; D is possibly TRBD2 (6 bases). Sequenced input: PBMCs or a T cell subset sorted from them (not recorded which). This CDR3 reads CSALTGLQETQYF. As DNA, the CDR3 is TGCAGTGCGCTAACGGGACTTCAAGAGACCCAGTACTTC.